This T cell receptor beta chain originates from a study of cytomegalovirus exposure and HLA in healthy donors. Study-wide background: Drawn from HLA-typed donors, 80 million to 95 million unique TCRs were held in an early data release. Most donors, approximately 82% of a few hundred genotyped, fell in the Caucasian-associated ancestry cluster. General study points: Later analysis identified a missense DCLRE1C variant that was linked to TCR beta V- and J-gene trimming.

Comment on this clone: Its cognate antigen is unknown.

This PCR relied on a set of 60 Vbeta primers and 13 Jbeta primers. Libraries were prepared by immunoSEQ multiplex PCR; TCRdb keeps only in-frame clonotypes and omits some of them. The sample lists approximately 160,000 clones; under 85% were seen once. After removal of 1 base from V and 4 bases from J, the junction contained 3 bases not matched to a gene. The CDR3 sequence is 15 residues long. The germline V gene encodes CDR1 SGHTA and CDR2 FQGNSA. The sequenced sample was PBMCs. V and J are TRBV7-2 and TRBJ2-1; TRBD1 aligns across 8 bases. This clonotype was sampled from a man aged 45 to 65 in good health and CMV-seropositive. CDR3 in amino acids: CASSLDRGEYNEQFF. For the CDR3, the DNA is TGTGCCAGCAGCTTAGACAGGGGGGAGTACAATGAGCAGTTCTTC. Full variable domain (outside the CDR3, taken from reference TRBV7-2 and TRBJ2-1): GAGVSQSPSNKVTEKGKDVELRCDPISGHTALYWYRQSLGQGLEFLIYFQGNSAPDKSGLPSDRFSAERTGGSVSTLTIQRTQQEDSAVYLCASSLDRGEYNEQFFGPGTRLTVL.